This TCR beta chain was sequenced during a study of identical twins. CDR3 length: 14 residues. Germline-derived CDR1 and CDR2 are MNHNS and SASEGT. V trimming: 5 bases; J trimming: 11 bases; junction bases outside the gene matches: 14. cDNA molecules carried unique molecular identifiers, and template switching added a universal primer site. Via MiXCR, TCRdb re-called the 5' RACE reads, giving one row per CDR3 protein. This table has 1.5 million to 2 million distinct CDR3 sequences, around a third appearing once. General study results and limits: The models systematically underestimated how much out-of-frame TCR alpha was shared in monozygotic twins.

As concerns this clonotype: The antigen is unknown.

The TCR was taken from a newborn girl in good health. Sequencing input: cord blood. The rearrangement joins TRBV6-1 to TRBJ1-1, with 7 nucleotides matching TRBD1. In nucleotides, the CDR3 is TGTGCCAGCAGTCTAAACACCAGACAGGGTAAGGCTTTCTTT. Translation gives CASSLNTRQGKAFF.